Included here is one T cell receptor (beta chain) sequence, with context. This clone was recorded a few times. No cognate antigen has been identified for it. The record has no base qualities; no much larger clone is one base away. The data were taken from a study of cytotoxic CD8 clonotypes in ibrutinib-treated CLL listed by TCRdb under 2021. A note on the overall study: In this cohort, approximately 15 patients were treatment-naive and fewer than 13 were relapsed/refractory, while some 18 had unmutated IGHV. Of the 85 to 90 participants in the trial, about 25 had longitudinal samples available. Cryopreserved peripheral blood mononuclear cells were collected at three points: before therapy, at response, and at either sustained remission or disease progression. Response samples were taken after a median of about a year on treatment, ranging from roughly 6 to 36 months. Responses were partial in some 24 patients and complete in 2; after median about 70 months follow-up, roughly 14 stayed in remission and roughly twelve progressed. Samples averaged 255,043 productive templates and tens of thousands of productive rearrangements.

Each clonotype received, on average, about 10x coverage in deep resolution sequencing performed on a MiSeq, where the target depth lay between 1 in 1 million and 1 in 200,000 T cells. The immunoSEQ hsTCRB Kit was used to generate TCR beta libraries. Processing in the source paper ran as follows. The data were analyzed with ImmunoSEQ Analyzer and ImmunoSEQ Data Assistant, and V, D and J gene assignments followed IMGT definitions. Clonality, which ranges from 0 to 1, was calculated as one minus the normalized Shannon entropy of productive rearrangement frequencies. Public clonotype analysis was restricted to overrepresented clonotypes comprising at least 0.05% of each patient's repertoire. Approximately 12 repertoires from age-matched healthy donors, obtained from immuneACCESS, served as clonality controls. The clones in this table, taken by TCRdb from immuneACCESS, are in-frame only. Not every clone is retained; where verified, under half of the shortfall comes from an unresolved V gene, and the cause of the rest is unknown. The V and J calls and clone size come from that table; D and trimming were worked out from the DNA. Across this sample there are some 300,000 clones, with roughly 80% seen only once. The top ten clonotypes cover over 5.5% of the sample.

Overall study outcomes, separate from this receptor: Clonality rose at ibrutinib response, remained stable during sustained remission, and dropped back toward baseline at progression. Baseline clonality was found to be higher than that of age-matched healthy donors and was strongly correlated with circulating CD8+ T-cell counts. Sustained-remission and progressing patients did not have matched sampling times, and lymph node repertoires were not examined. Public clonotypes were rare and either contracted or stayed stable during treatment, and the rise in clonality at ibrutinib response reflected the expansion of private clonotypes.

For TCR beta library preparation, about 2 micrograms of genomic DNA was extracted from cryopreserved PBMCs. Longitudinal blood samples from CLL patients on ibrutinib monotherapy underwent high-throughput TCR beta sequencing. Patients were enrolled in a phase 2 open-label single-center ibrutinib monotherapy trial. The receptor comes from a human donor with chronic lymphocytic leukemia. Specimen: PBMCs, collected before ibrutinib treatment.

The DNA sequence is TGCGCCAGCAGCTTGGATCTAGACTTCCTTTCCTACAATGAGCAGTTCTTC. It specifies CASSLDLDFLSYNEQFF. The V and J genes are TRBV5-1 and TRBJ2-1, with the D gene not confidently named. The germline V gene supplies CDR1 SGHRS and CDR2 YFSETQ. V and J lose 0 bases and 1 base, and a span of 14 bases separates them. Its CDR3 holds 17 amino acids, cysteine through phenylalanine. The only DNA kept is the CDR3, 51 bases in frame from the first base.